Each of the 26 T cell receptor beta chains below was sequenced from the same sample in a study of regulatory T cells in long-lasting Graves disease. Time point here: newly diagnosed GD, antithyroid drugs for less than 3 months. The TCR library was prepared using RNA isolated from PBMCs. The authors built TCR beta libraries using iRepertoire HTBI primers and Arm-PCR of CDR3 regions. One entry per CDR3 protein, called by TCRdb with MiXCR from the multiplex PCR reads. Among roughly 510,000 distinct CDR3 sequences, 15% to 20% were seen once, and the ten largest hold around 12%. This same sample was also part of a study on T cells in Graves' hyperthyroidism and ophthalmopathy.

The sample consisted of peripheral blood mononuclear cells (PBMCs), taken at new diagnosis, from a patient treated with antithyroid drugs. The origin of the receptors is a man younger than 30 with Graves disease.

The chain is built from TRBV20-1 and TRBJ2-7; 7 positions agree with TRBD2. J was trimmed by 6 bases and V by 2 bases; bases with no gene match: 10. From germline, CDR1 is DFQATT and CDR2 SNEGSKA (reference sequence). CDR3 length equals 14 residues. This chain's CDR3 is CSARNAAGAGEQYF. The DNA of the CDR3 is TGCAGTGCTAGAAACGCGGCGGGAGCTGGCGAGCAGTACTTC.

CDR3 sequence: CASSQGDRGAYEQYF. The CDR3 DNA follows: TGCGCCAGCAGCCAAGGGGACAGGGGGGCCTACGAGCAGTACTTC. The V call is TRBV4-1, the J call TRBJ2-7; 11 bases are shared with TRBD1. Germline V gene data show CDR1 as MGHRA and CDR2 as YSYEKL. CDR3 length: 15 residues. V dropped 1 base and J dropped 2; count of bases not matched to a gene: 1.

This clonotype was detected many times. The V call is TRBV10-3, the J call TRBJ1-5; D gene ambiguous. The V end lost 0 bases, the J end lost 2 bases, and 8 bases lay between the germline ends. The CDR3 loop spans 15 amino acids. Per germline, CDR1 ENHRY and CDR2 SYGVKD. The chain's CDR3 is CAISESSLGNQPQHF. For the CDR3, the DNA is TGTGCCATCAGTGAGTCGAGCTTAGGCAATCAGCCCCAGCATTTT.

There are many counts of this clonotype. This chain connects TRBV6-1 to TRBJ1-1, with 7 bases aligning to TRBD1. Per the germline V gene, CDR1 is MNHNS and CDR2 is SASEGT. J was trimmed by 0 bases and V by 8 bases; bases with no gene match: 6. CDR3 length: 14 amino acids. CDR3 in DNA: TGTGCCAGCGGGACAGAGAATATGAACACTGAAGCTTTCTTT. Encoded protein: CASGTENMNTEAFF.

This clonotype has just a few counts. CDR3 in amino acids: CASSPRFVGSSYNSPLHF. CDR3 DNA sequence: TGTGCCAGCAGCCCAAGGTTCGTTGGAAGCTCCTATAATTCACCCCTCCACTTT. This chain joins TRBV14 and TRBJ1-6; no reliable D call. Germline V CDR1 and CDR2: SGHDN, FVKESK. CDR3 length: 18 amino acids. The V and J ends lost 4 bases and 0 bases respectively, with 16 bases between them.

This clonotype has at least ten counts. V and J are TRBV12-5 and TRBJ1-2, with a tentative D call TRBD1 (6 bases). V shed 2 bases and J shed 4 bases, with 14 bases lying between them. Germline CDR1 is LGHNT and CDR2 is FRNRAP. The CDR3 is 15 residues long. In DNA, the CDR3 is TGTGCTAGTGGTTTGCCGGACAGCAATATCTATGGCTACACCTTC. This encodes CASGLPDSNIYGYTF.

This clonotype was detected many times. The V and J genes are TRBV30 and TRBJ2-1; D not certain. The length of the CDR3 is 12 residues. With 3 bases removed from V and 6 bases from J, the gap between germline ends came to 9 bases. CDR1 and CDR2 (germline): GTSNPN, SVGIG (reference sequence). This chain's CDR3 is CAWRGVTNEQFF. In nucleotides, the CDR3 is TGTGCCTGGAGAGGAGTCACCAATGAGCAGTTCTTC.

This clonotype has more than one count but fewer than ten. This sequence joins TRBV12-5 and TRBJ2-1, with D perhaps matching TRBD1 or TRBD2 (6 bases each). From germline, CDR1 is LGHNT and CDR2 FRNRAP. V was cut by 0 bases and J by 4 bases, with 13 bases left in between. This CDR3 is 16 amino acids long. DNA of the CDR3: TGTGCTAGTGGTTTGGTGGTCGTAGGGGGGTACAATGAGCAGTTCTTC. It is translated as CASGLVVVGGYNEQFF.

The gene calls are TRBV3-1 and TRBJ2-2; TRBD2 might be the D (5 bases). The germline V gene has CDR1 LGHDT and CDR2 YNNKEL (reference sequence). The CDR3 contains 13 residues. The V gene lost 3 bases and the J gene lost 7 bases, with 9 bases spanning the gap. The CDR3 DNA is TGTGCCAGCAGCCAGGTGGCGGGCGGGGAGCTGTTTTTT. Protein sequence: CASSQVAGGELFF.

This chain uses TRBV11-2 with TRBJ1-5, with a weak D call TRBD1 (6 bases). This CDR3 comprises 14 residues. Germline CDR1 reads SGHAT; CDR2 reads FQNNGV. The V end was cut by 3 bases, the J end by 7 bases, with 13 bases between. Written as DNA, the CDR3 is TGTGCCAGCAGCTTGGGGGGGCGGGGGCAGCCCCAGCATTTT. Protein sequence: CASSLGGRGQPQHF.

V is TRBV24-1 and J is TRBJ2-3; tentative D call: TRBD2 (5 bases). The CDR3 runs 16 residues. Germline V gives CDR1 KGHDR, CDR2 SFDVKD. Trimming stripped 7 bases from V and 0 bases from J, with 16 bases between. The CDR3 here is CATSPPGGPSTDTQYF. DNA for the CDR3: TGTGCCACCAGCCCCCCCGGCGGGCCTAGCACAGATACGCAGTATTTT.

The gene calls are TRBV20-1 and TRBJ1-1; D is unresolved. Germline V gene data show CDR1 as DFQATT and CDR2 as SNEGSKA (reference sequence). Trimming stripped 5 bases from V and 1 base from J, with 11 bases between. The CDR3 runs 13 residues. CDR3 sequence: CSARPSGNTEAFF. CDR3 bases: TGCAGTGCTCGACCATCGGGGAACACTGAAGCTTTCTTT.

This clonotype appeared a few times. The chain employs TRBV7-2 and TRBJ2-7; D might be TRBD1 (6 bases). Between the trimmed V and J ends, which lost 3 bases and 3 bases, there was a span of 21 bases. Germline V gene sequence: CDR1 SGHTA, CDR2 FQGNSA. The CDR3 contains 17 residues. The CDR3 region is CASSFTLQGNKNYEQYF. CDR3 nucleotides: TGTGCCAGCAGCTTCACCCTACAGGGCAACAAGAACTACGAGCAGTACTTC.

This chain links TRBV6-4 with TRBJ1-1; tentatively, D is TRBD1 (5 bases). V dropped 10 bases and J dropped 4 bases, with 16 bases sitting between them. The CDR3 totals 13 residues. The germline CDR1 and CDR2 sequences are MRHNA and SNTAGT. The CDR3 DNA reads as TGTGCCACCTCGTCGGGGCCGGGCACTGAAGCTTTCTTT. Its protein is CATSSGPGTEAFF.

This clonotype occurred a few times. The chain uses TRBV28 and TRBJ2-2, with D perhaps given as TRBD1 or TRBD2 (6 bases each). Trimming cost V 10 bases and J 4 bases, with 19 bases left between them. Germline V gene sequence: CDR1 MDHEN, CDR2 SYDVKM. This CDR3 contains 15 residues. In DNA form, the CDR3 reads TGTGCCACGTCCGACTTGGGGGGCCCCACCGGGGAGCTGTTTTTT. Translation gives CATSDLGGPTGELFF.

This clonotype was observed at least ten times. The genes are TRBV28 and TRBJ2-7; D is possibly TRBD2 (5 bases). V lost 3 bases and J lost 3, with 9 bases in between. The CDR3 sequence is 13 residues long. CDR1 and CDR2 from the germline V gene are MDHEN and SYDVKM. The CDR3: CASSLWRNYEQYF. The CDR3 bases are TGTGCCAGCAGTTTGTGGAGGAACTACGAGCAGTACTTC.

This clonotype was counted many times. The gene calls are TRBV18 and TRBJ2-7, with 9 nucleotides matching TRBD2. The junction had 10 bases not matched to a gene; V was cut back by 8 bases and J by 2 bases. CDR1 is KGHSH, CDR2 LQKENI, per germline. CDR3 length equals 15 residues. The CDR3 bases are TGTGCCAGCAGTCCGGGCCTAGCGGGGACCTACGAGCAGTACTTC. Its protein is CASSPGLAGTYEQYF. The complete variable domain, with remaining parts taken from reference TRBV18 and TRBJ2-7, reads NAGVMQNPRHLVRRRGQEARLRCSPMKGHSHVYWYRQLPEEGLKFMVYLQKENIIDESGMPKERFSAEFPKEGPSILRIQQVVRGDSAAYFCASSPGLAGTYEQYFGPGTRLTVT.

This clonotype was observed many times. The chain has TRBV24-1 and TRBJ2-5; TRBD1 is a possible D gene (6 bases). Deletions cut 3 bases from V and 3 bases from J, with 7 bases between. This CDR3 has 13 residues. CDR1 is KGHDR and CDR2 is SFDVKD in the germline V gene. The CDR3 DNA sequence: TGTGCCACCAGTGATGGGACAAAAGAGACCCAGTACTTC. Protein sequence: CATSDGTKETQYF.

This clonotype was counted only a few times. V usage is TRBV20-1 and J usage is TRBJ2-1, with TRBD2 as a possible D gene (6 bases). Trimming pared 3 bases from V and 0 bases from J, leaving 24 bases between. The V gene's germline CDR1 is DFQATT and CDR2 SNEGSKA (reference sequence). CDR3 size: 19 residues. The CDR3 region is CSASPLAKSSESSYNEQFF. The CDR3 DNA follows: TGCAGTGCTAGCCCCTTAGCCAAATCTAGCGAGAGCTCCTACAATGAGCAGTTCTTC.

This chain uses TRBV5-1 with TRBJ2-5; 7 bases line up with TRBD1. Germline lookup yields CDR1 SGHRS and CDR2 YFSETQ. With V trimmed by 2 bases and J by 5 bases, 6 bases remained unmatched. This CDR3 spans 14 amino acids. The DNA for the CDR3 is TGCGCCAGCAGCTTCCCACAGGGGACGGAGACCCAGTACTTC. Amino acid sequence: CASSFPQGTETQYF.

Ten or more counts support this clonotype. The chain combines TRBV5-1 with TRBJ2-3, with D unresolved. Germline V gene lookup returns CDR1 SGHRS and CDR2 YFSETQ. V shed 3 bases and J shed 2 bases, with 16 bases lying between them. CDR3 size: 16 residues. The DNA for the CDR3 is TGCGCCAGCAGCTCGCCGGAAAAGGGATTCACAGATACGCAGTATTTT. This gives the protein CASSSPEKGFTDTQYF.

This clonotype has ten or more counts. The rearrangement uses TRBV20-1 and TRBJ2-7; 8 bases align to TRBD1. The germline V gene has CDR1 DFQATT and CDR2 SNEGSKA (reference sequence). This CDR3 is 12 amino acids long. After removal of 7 bases from V and 1 base from J, the junction contained 3 bases not matched to a gene. The CDR3 DNA follows: TGCAGTGTTCGGACAGGGTCCTACGAGCAGTACTTC. Amino acid sequence: CSVRTGSYEQYF.

This clonotype has more than one count but fewer than ten. The junction departs from germline at one end; a sequencing error may be responsible. V gene TRBV13 combines with J gene TRBJ2-5; 7 bases line up with TRBD2. Germline V gives CDR1 PRHDT, CDR2 FYEKMQ (reference sequence). The CDR3 runs 16 residues. CDR3 sequence: CASSLGREGLEETQYF. DNA for the CDR3: TGTGCCAGCAGCCTAGGAAGGGAGGGCCTGGAAGAGACCCAGTACTTC.

V is TRBV7-8 and J is TRBJ2-5, with D tentatively TRBD1 (5 bases). Looked up from germline, CDR1 is SGHVS and CDR2 is FQNEAQ. This CDR3 has 14 amino acids. Trimming shortened V by 8 bases and J by 4 bases, and 17 bases separated the two germline ends. CDR3 sequence reads: CASHGQERGETQYF. CDR3 DNA sequence: TGTGCCAGCCATGGTCAGGAAAGGGGAGAGACCCAGTACTTC.

This clonotype was seen repeatedly, ten times or more. V usage is TRBV5-1 and J usage is TRBJ2-5; TRBD2 matches at 9 bases. The CDR3 consists of 16 residues. The ends lost 4 bases at V and 4 bases at J; junction bases unmatched: 11. Germline V lookup: CDR1 SGHRS, CDR2 YFSETQ. CDR3 coding DNA: TGCGCCAGCAGCCCAACGGTGCGGGAGGGCCGAGAGACCCAGTACTTC. The encoded protein is CASSPTVREGRETQYF.

There are a few counts of this clonotype. No conserved phenylalanine or tryptophan is present at the end of the CDR3, so a read error is the likely explanation. The rearrangement joins TRBV5-1 to TRBJ2-1; 11 nucleotides match TRBD2. CDR3 length: 16 amino acids. Germline CDR1 is SGHRS and CDR2 is YFSETQ. The V gene end was trimmed by 4 bases and the J gene end by 7 bases; junction bases not matched to a gene: 10. The CDR3 sequence: CASSGLLAGVLNEQFL. The CDR3 nucleotides read TGCGCCAGCAGCGGCCTACTAGCGGGAGTTTTGAATGAGCAGTTCCTC.